The clone carrying this TCR beta chain appeared a few times. The antigen is undetermined. For the second PCR, which ran for roughly 6 to 11 cycles, a sample-barcoded 5' primer and a J-beta primer mix were used. TCRdb ran MiXCR on the 5' RACE reads and lists one entry per CDR3 protein. The sample holds some 1,500,000 distinct CDR3 sequences, roughly two fifths seen once. The CDR3 loop spans 17 amino acids. The V and J ends lost 3 bases and 0 bases, in that order; junction bases with no gene match: 7. The data stem from a study of blood T cells in healthy people across ages. General study findings and limits: Long-lived and aged donors differed, with more naive CD4+ cells and higher diversity in the long-lived. Observed TCR beta diversity showed a strong correlation with the percentage of naive T cells as measured by flow cytometry. Possibly, changes in expanded clonotypes were confounded because donor CMV status was unknown.

Material for sequencing was blood. The chain recombines TRBV12-3 or TRBV12-4 with TRBJ2-7, with 11 bases aligning to TRBD1. The receptor comes from a woman under 30 in good health. CDR3 sequence reads: CASSFYGTGGSSYEQYF. The CDR3 nucleotides are TGTGCCAGCAGTTTTTACGGGACAGGGGGATCCTCCTACGAGCAGTACTTC.